This T cell receptor beta chain was captured by sequencing in a study of shared clonotypes between healthy human individuals. Broader study findings: Compared with clonotypes that all four donors shared, non-shared clonotypes had lower generation probabilities. Naive subsets tended to show greater estimated richness than memory subsets.

A note on this clone: Its antigen remains unidentified.

The investigators split CD4+ cells into a CD45RA+ naive subset and a CD45RA-negative memory subset. Genomic DNA of every subset was divided equally among multiple immunoSEQ plates. TCRdb's table, derived via immunoSEQ multiplex PCR, lists solely in-frame clones and lacks some. The sample lists 2.5 million or so clones; approximately 94% were seen once. The source is a man aged 18 to 30 in good health. What was sequenced was naive CD4+ T cells sorted from blood. As to subset: CD45RA+ positively selected.

CDR3 bases: TGTGCCAGCACTAATCTCCGGGACTCCACCAATGAGCAGTTCTTC. Its translation: CASTNLRDSTNEQFF. The chain joins TRBV2 to TRBJ2-1, with a tentative D call TRBD2 (6 bases). Germline CDR1 reads SNHLY; CDR2 reads FYNNEI. The CDR3 totals 15 residues. V was shortened by 7 bases and J by 6 bases, with 19 bases between the two germline ends.